These T cell receptor beta chains were read from a single sample in a study of T cells expressing NK-cell markers. Using the 5' RACE reads, TCRdb records one entry per CDR3 protein without DNA. The table lists approximately 170,000 distinct CDR3 sequences, with 20% in the top ten. Sequencing used blood T cells: a sorted CD56 or NKG2C T cell subset, CD4+ or CD8+ T cells, or bulk PBMC T cells (not recorded which). The receptors stem from a man aged 18 to 69 in good health. The CDR3 runs from the conserved cysteine through the conserved F or W. The order of the fields is J gene, V gene, CDR3 length, CDR3 protein.

TRBJ1-5 | TRBV6-5 | 14 | CASSSQGGNQPQHF
TRBJ1-4 | TRBV21-1 | 19 | CASSSSAGTGGLLGEKLFF
TRBJ2-3 | TRBV6-5 | 16 | CASSLTAGGGTDTQYF
TRBJ1-6 | TRBV18 | 14 | CASSPDRGDSPLHF
TRBJ2-1 | TRBV3-1 | 15 | CASSVAGLAGDEQFF
TRBJ2-7 | TRBV25-1 | 15 | CASSLVGQGGYEQYF
TRBJ2-7 | TRBV2 | 13 | CASSWTVGREQYF
TRBJ2-3 | TRBV2 | 17 | CASSDRMSGESTDTQYF
TRBJ1-2 | TRBV19 | 14 | CASSLTASFFGYTF
TRBJ2-7 | TRBV29-1 | 13 | CSAYLAGGNEQYF
TRBJ1-2 | TRBV21-1 | 14 | CASSIGQGSCGYTF
TRBJ2-1 | TRBV18 | 16 | CASSFQPTGSYNEQFF
TRBJ2-3 | TRBV7-9 | 17 | CASSLPSFSPSTDTQYF
TRBJ2-1 | TRBV13 | 15 | CASSLGGYSYNEQFF
TRBJ2-3 | TRBV7-8 | 16 | CASSLGRGRAQATQYF
TRBJ2-7 | TRBV5-5 | 11 | CASSFRVEQYF
TRBJ2-1 | TRBV29-1 | 16 | CSVEDRGGRAYNEQFF
TRBJ2-1 | TRBV7-9 | 16 | CASRDAGTPFPNEQFF
TRBJ1-1 | TRBV3-1 | 15 | CASSLRIGASTEAFF
TRBJ2-7 | TRBV25-1 | 13 | CASSAQGVYEQYF
TRBJ1-6 | TRBV12-3/TRBV12-4 | 14 | CASSSDVGHSPLHF
TRBJ2-3 | TRBV7-6 | 15 | CASSSTGQGYYTQYF
TRBJ2-5 | TRBV27 | 15 | CASRPAGMGGETQYF
TRBJ2-3 | TRBV7-6 | 16 | CASSLVVGLGTDTQYF
TRBJ1-2 | TRBV2 | 14 | CARGRSLGDYGYTF
TRBJ2-2 | TRBV7-9 | 14 | CASTSQTNTGELFF
TRBJ1-2 | TRBV10-3 | 14 | CAISESGTAYGYTF
TRBJ2-2 | TRBV7-9 | 14 | CASSGQGAAGELFF
TRBJ1-1 | TRBV10-1 | 18 | CASTYSGDRSDMNTEAFF
TRBJ2-7 | TRBV5-6 | 14 | CASSWGTYTYEQYF
TRBJ2-3 | TRBV7-6 | 11 | CASSLTGGLYF
TRBJ1-4 | TRBV6-1 | 14 | CASKHRAENEKLFF
TRBJ1-1 | TRBV20-1 | 16 | CSARDFVYAQNTEAFF
TRBJ2-7 | TRBV28 | 12 | CASSLSPAEQYF
TRBJ2-1 | TRBV13 | 15 | CASSLGLSSYNEQFF
TRBJ1-1 | TRBV3-1 | 15 | CASTNWEGAHTEAFF
TRBJ2-7 | TRBV5-4 | 19 | CASSLDVILGPDPPYEQYF
TRBJ1-5 | TRBV27 | 12 | CASSLLGQPQHF
TRBJ2-5 | TRBV28 | 11 | CASSPGLNQYF
TRBJ2-1 | TRBV20-1 | 15 | CSARLAGKKYNEQFF
TRBJ2-2 | TRBV20-1 | 17 | CSASSPPSGGALGELFF
TRBJ2-6 | TRBV6-1 | 16 | CASSVNGASGANVLTF
TRBJ1-6 | TRBV7-9 | 16 | CASSPRQGPSLSPLHF
TRBJ2-3 | TRBV2 | 17 | CASSDTPWAASTDTQYF
TRBJ2-7 | TRBV28 | 15 | CASRERTGGSYEQYF
TRBJ1-4 | TRBV12-3/TRBV12-4 | 16 | CASTRQPGPENEKLFF
TRBJ1-3 | TRBV5-6 | 14 | CASSFGQIANTIYF
TRBJ2-2 | TRBV6-1 | 15 | CASGPGLAGAGELFF
TRBJ2-5 | TRBV20-1 | 15 | CSAPTSRPYQETQYF
TRBJ2-1 | TRBV13 | 16 | CASSLDSGGVYNEQFF
TRBJ2-3 | TRBV27 | 15 | CASSLSRGVSDTQYF
TRBJ2-3 | TRBV20-1 | 17 | CSARDFRGAERTDTQYF
TRBJ2-1 | TRBV24-1 | 14 | CATSDLGDSNEQFF
TRBJ2-3 | TRBV27 | 11 | CASKRADTQYF
TRBJ1-6 | TRBV6-1 | 13 | CASSEQETSPLHF
TRBJ1-1 | TRBV28 | 13 | CASSQKPGGSGFF
TRBJ2-1 | TRBV7-9 | 21 | CASSLDPASGGNRPLYNEQFF